The clone carrying this TCR beta chain was recorded only once. Its target is not known. This sample is drawn from a study of cytomegalovirus exposure and HLA in healthy donors. Study in general: The same platform as the approximately 640 first-cohort repertoires was used for the 100 to 150 validation repertoires, a later analysis reported. Whole-study results and caveats: Most TCRs appeared rarely, but some public TCRs recurred in many donors. In vitro experiments confirmed that a few CMV-associated chains were specific for CMV antigens. Reported performance of the classifier showed diagnosis of cytomegalovirus status with high specificity and sensitivity.

Measured with immunoSEQ multiplex PCR; TCRdb has only the in-frame clones, and not every one. The sample includes 150,000 or so clones, 84% of them seen just once. Germline CDR1 is SGHTA and CDR2 is FQGNSA. The CDR3 runs 13 residues. V shed 3 bases, J shed 2 bases, and the junction held 0 bases outside the gene matches. The specimen sequenced was PBMCs. The chain has TRBV7-2 and TRBJ2-7, with 8 bases matching TRBD1. This TCR was sampled from a man aged 25 to 40 in good health and CMV-seropositive. The CDR3 DNA follows: TGTGCCAGCAGCTTCAGGGGGCCCTACGAGCAGTACTTC. Translation: CASSFRGPYEQYF.